A single sample gave rise to the 5 T cell receptor beta chains below, sequenced in a study of shared clonotypes between healthy human individuals. Using immunoSEQ multiplex PCR, the repertoire was profiled, and TCRdb retains in-frame clones only, with some absent. The table lists about 600,000 clones, approximately 97% of them singletons, with less than 0.065% in the top ten. The sequencing input was naive CD4+ T cells sorted from blood. Regarding subset: CD45RA+ positively selected. The source is a woman under 40 in good health.

The chain employs TRBV19 and TRBJ1-5; TRBD1 is a possible D gene (6 bases). Germline CDR1 and CDR2: LNHDA and SQIVND (reference sequence). Trimming shortened V by 5 bases and J by 3 bases, and 11 bases separated the two germline ends. The CDR3 has 14 residues. The CDR3 loop is CASSPRTDNQPQHF. As DNA, the CDR3 is TGTGCCAGTAGTCCGCGGACAGACAATCAGCCCCAGCATTTT. Variable domain in full (rest from reference TRBV19 and TRBJ1-5): DGGITQSPKYLFRKEGQNVTLSCEQNLNHDAMYWYRQDPGQGLRLIYYSQIVNDFQKGDIAEGYSVSREKKESFPLTVTSAQKNPTAFYLCASSPRTDNQPQHFGDGTRLSIL.

V and J are TRBV5-1 and TRBJ2-7; D gene uncertain. Germline CDR1 reads SGHRS; CDR2 reads YFSETQ. V was clipped by 4 bases and J by 7 bases, with 15 bases between them. CDR3 length equals 13 residues. CDR3 sequence (DNA): TGCGCCAGCAGCGGGCAGGTGCAAGGGGAGCAGTACTTC. This sequence encodes CASSGQVQGEQYF.

The CDR3 coding sequence is TGTGCCAGCAGCTTAGCGGGGACTAGCGGTAACTACGAGCAGTACTTC. Translation: CASSLAGTSGNYEQYF. J is TRBJ2-5 and V is TRBV7-6, with 11 bases fitting TRBD2. The J call may be incorrect, as the DNA end agrees better with TRBJ2-7. CDR3 length: 16 amino acids. From germline, CDR1 is SGHVS and CDR2 FNYEAQ.

This clone has only one observation. The chain couples TRBV2 to TRBJ2-1; 11 bases match TRBD2. The CDR3 is 15 residues long. The germline gives CDR1 SNHLY, CDR2 FYNNEI. With 4 bases clipped from V and 3 bases from J, the junction kept 2 bases outside the gene matches. CDR3 residues: CASSAGTSGYNEQFF. CDR3 in DNA: TGTGCCAGCAGTGCTGGGACTAGCGGCTACAATGAGCAGTTCTTC.

The chain joins TRBV7-9 to TRBJ1-1; 11 nucleotides agree with TRBD1. The CDR3 covers 15 residues. Per the germline V gene, CDR1 is SEHNR and CDR2 is FQNEAQ (reference sequence). V was pared by 5 bases and J by 5 bases, with 7 bases of the junction left unmatched. CDR3 residues: CASSPGQGAKTEAFF. The CDR3 DNA is TGTGCCAGCAGCCCAGGACAGGGGGCGAAAACTGAAGCTTTCTTT.